Included here is one T cell receptor beta chain sequence, with context. At one end, the junction sequence differs from germline, possibly due to a read error. This record comes from a study of blood T cell repertoires in COVID-19. The CDR3 sequence is 14 residues long. The germline CDR1 and CDR2 sequences are LNHDA and SQIVND (reference sequence). This table comes from immunoSEQ multiplex PCR, and its TCRdb copy is limited to in-frame clones, with some not included. The table lists roughly 250,000 clones, more than 75% of them singletons. Sequencing was carried out using PBMCs or T cells enriched from blood (not recorded which). J is TRBJ1-1 and V is TRBV19; tentative D call: TRBD1 (5 bases). The sequence derives from a woman in her fifties or sixties who had recovered from COVID-19. CDR3 nucleotides: TGTGCCAGTAGTACTTATCTCTGGACACAGAAGCTGATCTTT. Protein sequence: CASSTYLWTQKLIF.